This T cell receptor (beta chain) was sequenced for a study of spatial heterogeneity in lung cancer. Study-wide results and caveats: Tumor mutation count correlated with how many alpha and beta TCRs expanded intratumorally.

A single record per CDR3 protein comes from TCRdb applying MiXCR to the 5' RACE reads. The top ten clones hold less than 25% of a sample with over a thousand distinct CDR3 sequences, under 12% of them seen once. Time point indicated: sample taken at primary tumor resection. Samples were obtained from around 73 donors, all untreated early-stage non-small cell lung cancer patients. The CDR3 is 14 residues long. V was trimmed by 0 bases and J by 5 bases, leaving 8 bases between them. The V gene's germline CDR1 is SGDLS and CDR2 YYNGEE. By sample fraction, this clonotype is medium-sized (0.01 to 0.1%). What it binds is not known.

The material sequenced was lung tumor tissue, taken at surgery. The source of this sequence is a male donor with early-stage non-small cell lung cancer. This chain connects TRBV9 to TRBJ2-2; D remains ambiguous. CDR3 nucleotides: TGTGCCAGCAGCGTAGAGGAGTGGACCGGGGAGCTGTTTTTT. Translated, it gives CASSVEEWTGELFF.